Sequencing of this TCR beta chain was carried out in a study of blood T cells in healthy people across ages. Study-wide results and limits: The unsorted PBMCs prevented any conclusive comparison of naive versus antigen-experienced cells.

Every sample yielded at least 6 million isolated PBMCs. Germline values: CDR1 SGHRS, CDR2 YFSETQ. The CDR3 covers 14 residues. For this clonotype: Its antigen is unknown.

Together with a sample-barcoded 5' primer, a J-beta primer mix was included in a second PCR lasting roughly 7 to 11 cycles. TCRdb ran MiXCR on the 5' RACE reads and lists one entry per CDR3 protein. There are around 940,000 distinct CDR3 sequences in the sample; approximately 50% occur only once, and roughly 23% lies in the top ten. The sequenced sample was blood. The receptor was isolated from a woman aged 55-69 years in good health. The chain uses TRBV5-1 and TRBJ2-4; maybe TRBD2 (6 bases). The closer fit of TRBJ2-7 to the DNA end suggests the J call may be wrong. CDR3 nucleotide sequence: TGCGCCAGCAGCTCTACGGGAGCGGAATCCGAGCAGTACTTC. Translating it yields CASSSTGAESEQYF.